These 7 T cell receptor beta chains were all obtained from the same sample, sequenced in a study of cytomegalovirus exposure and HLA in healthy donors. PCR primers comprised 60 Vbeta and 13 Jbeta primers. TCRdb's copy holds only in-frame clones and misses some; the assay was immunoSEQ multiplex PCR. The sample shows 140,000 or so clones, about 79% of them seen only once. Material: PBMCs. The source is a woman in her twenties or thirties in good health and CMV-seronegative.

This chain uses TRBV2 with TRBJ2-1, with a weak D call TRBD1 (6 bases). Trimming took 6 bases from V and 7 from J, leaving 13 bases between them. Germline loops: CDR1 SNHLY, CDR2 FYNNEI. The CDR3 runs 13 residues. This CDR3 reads CASRATGFNEQFF. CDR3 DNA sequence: TGTGCCAGCAGAGCGACAGGTTTTAATGAGCAGTTCTTC.

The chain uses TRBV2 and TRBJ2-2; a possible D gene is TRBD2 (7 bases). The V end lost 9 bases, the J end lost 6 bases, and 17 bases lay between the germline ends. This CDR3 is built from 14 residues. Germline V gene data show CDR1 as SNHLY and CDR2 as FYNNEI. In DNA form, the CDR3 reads TGTGCCAGGACTTGGGGGGGCTCCCCCGGGGAGCTGTTTTTT. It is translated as CARTWGGSPGELFF.

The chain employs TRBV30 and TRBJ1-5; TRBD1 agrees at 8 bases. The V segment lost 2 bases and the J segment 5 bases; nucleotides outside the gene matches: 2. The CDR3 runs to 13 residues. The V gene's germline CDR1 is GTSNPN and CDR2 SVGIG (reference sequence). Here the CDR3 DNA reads TGTGCCTGGAGTAAACAGGGGGATCAGCCCCAGCATTTT. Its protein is CAWSKQGDQPQHF.

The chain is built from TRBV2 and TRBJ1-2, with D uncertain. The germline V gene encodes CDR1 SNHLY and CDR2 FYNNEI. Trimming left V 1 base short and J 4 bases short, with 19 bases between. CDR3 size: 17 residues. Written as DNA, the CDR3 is TGTGCCAGCAGTGAAGAAGGTCATGGAGGGCAGATCTATGGCTACACCTTC. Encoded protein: CASSEEGHGGQIYGYTF.

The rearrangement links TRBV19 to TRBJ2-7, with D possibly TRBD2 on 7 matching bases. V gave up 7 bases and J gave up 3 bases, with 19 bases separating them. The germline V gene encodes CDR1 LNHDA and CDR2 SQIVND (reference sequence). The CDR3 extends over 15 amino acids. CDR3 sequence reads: CASNAAGGPFYEQYF. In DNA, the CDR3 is TGTGCCAGTAACGCGGCCGGGGGGCCATTCTACGAGCAGTACTTC.

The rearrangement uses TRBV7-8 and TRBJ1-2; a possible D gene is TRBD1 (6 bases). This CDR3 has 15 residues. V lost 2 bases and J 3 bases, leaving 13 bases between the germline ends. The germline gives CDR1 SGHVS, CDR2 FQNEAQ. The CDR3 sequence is CASSLRRGGDYGYTF. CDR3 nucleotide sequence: TGTGCCAGCAGCTTAAGAAGGGGGGGGGACTATGGCTACACCTTC.

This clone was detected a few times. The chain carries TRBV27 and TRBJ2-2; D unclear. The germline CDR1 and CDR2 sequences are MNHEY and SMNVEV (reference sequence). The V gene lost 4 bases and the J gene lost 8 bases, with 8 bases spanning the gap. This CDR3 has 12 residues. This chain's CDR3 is CASSSPVGELFF. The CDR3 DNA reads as TGTGCCAGCAGTTCCCCGGTTGGGGAGCTGTTTTTT.